The clone carrying this T cell receptor beta chain came up once. The antigen remains undetermined. This sample was taken from a study of cytomegalovirus exposure and HLA in healthy donors. Study results and caveats: Diagnosis of cytomegalovirus status made by the classifier reportedly showed high specificity and sensitivity. Indistinguishable V segments such as TRBV6-2 and TRBV6-3 were excluded.

CDR3 length: 15 residues. It was with 60 Vbeta and 13 Jbeta primers that the PCR ran. Produced via immunoSEQ multiplex PCR; TCRdb's table is partial and in-frame only. The data contain 100,000 to 150,000 clones, roughly 78% of them singletons. The sequenced sample was PBMCs. This clonotype was obtained from a man aged 25-45 years in good health and CMV-seropositive. J is TRBJ2-1 and V is TRBV21-1; the D call of TRBD1 is as the table states it, not checked on the DNA. TRBV21-1 is listed as a pseudogene. The CDR3 DNA follows: TGTGCCAGCAGCATCGGACAGGGCTCCTACAATGAGCAGTTCTTC. The encoded protein is CASSIGQGSYNEQFF.